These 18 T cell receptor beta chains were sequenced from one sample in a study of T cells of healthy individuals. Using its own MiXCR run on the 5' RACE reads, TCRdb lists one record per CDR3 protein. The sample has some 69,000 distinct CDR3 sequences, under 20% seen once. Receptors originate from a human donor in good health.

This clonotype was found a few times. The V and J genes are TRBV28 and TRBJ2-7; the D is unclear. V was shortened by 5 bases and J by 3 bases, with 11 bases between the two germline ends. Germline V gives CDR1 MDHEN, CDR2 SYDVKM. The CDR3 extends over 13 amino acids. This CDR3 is CASSPQVLYEQYF. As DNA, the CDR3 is TGTGCCAGCAGTCCCCAGGTACTCTACGAGCAGTACTTC.

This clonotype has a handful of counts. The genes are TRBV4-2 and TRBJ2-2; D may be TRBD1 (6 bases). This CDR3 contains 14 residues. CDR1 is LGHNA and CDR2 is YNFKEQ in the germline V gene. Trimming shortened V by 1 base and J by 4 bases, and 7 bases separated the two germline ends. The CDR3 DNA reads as TGTGCCAGCAGCCAAGCGACAGGCACCGGGGAGCTGTTTTTT. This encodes CASSQATGTGELFF.

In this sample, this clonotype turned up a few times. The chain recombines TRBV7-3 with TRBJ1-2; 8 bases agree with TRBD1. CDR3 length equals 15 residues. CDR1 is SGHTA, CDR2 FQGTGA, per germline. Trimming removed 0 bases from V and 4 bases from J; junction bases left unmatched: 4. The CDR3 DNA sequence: TGTGCCAGCAGCTTAACGGGGGACAGGAGCTATGGCTACACCTTC. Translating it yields CASSLTGDRSYGYTF.

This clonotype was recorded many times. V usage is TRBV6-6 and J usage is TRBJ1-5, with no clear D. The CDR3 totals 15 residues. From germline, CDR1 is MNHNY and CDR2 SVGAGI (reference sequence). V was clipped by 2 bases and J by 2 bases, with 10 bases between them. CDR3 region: CASSYGQAGNQPQHF. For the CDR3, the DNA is TGTGCCAGCAGTTACGGGCAGGCTGGCAATCAGCCCCAGCATTTT.

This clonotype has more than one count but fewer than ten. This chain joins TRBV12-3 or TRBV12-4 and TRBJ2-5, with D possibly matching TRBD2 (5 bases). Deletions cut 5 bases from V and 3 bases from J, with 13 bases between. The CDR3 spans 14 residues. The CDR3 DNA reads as TGTGCCAGCAGTCCTACTAGTTCGAAAGAGACCCAGTACTTC. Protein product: CASSPTSSKETQYF.

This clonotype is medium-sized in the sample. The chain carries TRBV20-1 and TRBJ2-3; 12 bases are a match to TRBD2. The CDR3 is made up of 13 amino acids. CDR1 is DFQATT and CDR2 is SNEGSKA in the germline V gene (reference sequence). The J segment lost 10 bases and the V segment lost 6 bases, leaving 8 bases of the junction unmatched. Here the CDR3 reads CSAPRTSGVSQYF. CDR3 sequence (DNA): TGCAGTGCCCCGAGGACTAGCGGGGTATCGCAGTATTTT.

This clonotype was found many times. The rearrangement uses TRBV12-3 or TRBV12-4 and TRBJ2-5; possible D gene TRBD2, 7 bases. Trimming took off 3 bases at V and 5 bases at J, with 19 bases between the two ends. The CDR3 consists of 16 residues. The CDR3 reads CASSLGSARGRETQYF. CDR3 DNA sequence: TGTGCCAGCAGTTTGGGTTCGGCGCGGGGGCGGGAGACCCAGTACTTC.

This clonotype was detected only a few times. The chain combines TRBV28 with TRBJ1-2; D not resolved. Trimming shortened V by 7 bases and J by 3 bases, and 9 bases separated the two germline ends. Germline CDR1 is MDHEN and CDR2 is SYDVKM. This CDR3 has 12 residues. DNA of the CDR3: TGTGCCAGCACCTCAAACCACTATGGCTACACCTTC. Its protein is CASTSNHYGYTF.

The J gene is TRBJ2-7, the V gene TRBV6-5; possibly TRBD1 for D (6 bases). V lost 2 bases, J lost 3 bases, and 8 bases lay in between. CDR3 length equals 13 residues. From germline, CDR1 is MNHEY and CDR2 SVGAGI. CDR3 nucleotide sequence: TGTGCCAGCAGTTACGGCAGGGGCTACGAGCAGTACTTC. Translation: CASSYGRGYEQYF.

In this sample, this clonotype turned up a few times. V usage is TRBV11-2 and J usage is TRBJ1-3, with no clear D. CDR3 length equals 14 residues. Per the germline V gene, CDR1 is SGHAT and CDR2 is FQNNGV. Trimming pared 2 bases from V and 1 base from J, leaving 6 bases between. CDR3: CASSLMGSGNTIYF. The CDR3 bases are TGTGCCAGCAGCTTAATGGGATCTGGAAACACCATATATTTT.

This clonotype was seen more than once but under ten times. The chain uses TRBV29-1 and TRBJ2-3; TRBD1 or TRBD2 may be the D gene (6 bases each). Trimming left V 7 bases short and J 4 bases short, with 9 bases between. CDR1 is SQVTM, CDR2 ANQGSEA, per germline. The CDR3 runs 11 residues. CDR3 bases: TGCAGCGGGAGGGGGGCAGATACGCAGTATTTT. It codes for CSGRGADTQYF.

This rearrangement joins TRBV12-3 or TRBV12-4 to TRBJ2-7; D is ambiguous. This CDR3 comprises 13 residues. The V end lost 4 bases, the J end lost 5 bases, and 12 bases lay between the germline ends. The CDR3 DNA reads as TGTGCCAGCAGTTCGGCTTGGGGAAACGAGCAGTACTTC. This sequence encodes CASSSAWGNEQYF.

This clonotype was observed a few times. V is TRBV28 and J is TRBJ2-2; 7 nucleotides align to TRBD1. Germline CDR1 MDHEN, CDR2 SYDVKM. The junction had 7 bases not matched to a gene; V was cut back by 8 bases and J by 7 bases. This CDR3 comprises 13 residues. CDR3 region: CASGGQVHGELFF. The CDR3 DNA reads TGTGCCAGCGGAGGACAGGTCCACGGGGAGCTGTTTTTT. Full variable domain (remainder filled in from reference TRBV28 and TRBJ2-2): DVKVTQSSRYLVKRTGEKVFLECVQDMDHENMFWYRQDPGLGLRLIYFSYDVKMKEKGDIPEGYSVSREKKERFSLILESASTNQTSMYLCASGGQVHGELFFGEGSRLTVL.

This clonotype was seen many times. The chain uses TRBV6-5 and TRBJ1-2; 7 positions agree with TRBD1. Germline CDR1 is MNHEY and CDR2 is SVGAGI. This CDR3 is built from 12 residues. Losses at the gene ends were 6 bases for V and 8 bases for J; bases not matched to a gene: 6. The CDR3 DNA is TGTGCCAGCAGAACAGGGGAGGGCGGCTACACCTTC. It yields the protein CASRTGEGGYTF.

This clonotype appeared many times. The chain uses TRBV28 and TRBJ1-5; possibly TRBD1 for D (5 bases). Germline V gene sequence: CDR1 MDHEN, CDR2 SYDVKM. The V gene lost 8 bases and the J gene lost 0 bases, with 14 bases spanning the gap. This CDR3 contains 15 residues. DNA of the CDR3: TGTGCCAGCGCTGGGGGGGAATATAGCAATCAGCCCCAGCATTTT. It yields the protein CASAGGEYSNQPQHF.

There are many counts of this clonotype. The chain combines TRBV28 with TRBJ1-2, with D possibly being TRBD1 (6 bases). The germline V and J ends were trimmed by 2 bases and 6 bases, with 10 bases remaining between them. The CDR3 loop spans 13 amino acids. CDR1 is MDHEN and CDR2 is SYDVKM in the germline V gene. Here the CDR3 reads CASSLPTGNGYTF. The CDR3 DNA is TGTGCCAGCAGTTTACCCACAGGGAATGGCTACACCTTC.

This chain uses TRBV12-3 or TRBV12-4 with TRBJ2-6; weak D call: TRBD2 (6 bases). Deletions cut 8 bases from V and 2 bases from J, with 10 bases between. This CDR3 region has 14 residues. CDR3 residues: CASLRGTGANVLTF. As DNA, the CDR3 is TGTGCCAGCCTACGGGGGACTGGGGCCAACGTCCTGACTTTC.

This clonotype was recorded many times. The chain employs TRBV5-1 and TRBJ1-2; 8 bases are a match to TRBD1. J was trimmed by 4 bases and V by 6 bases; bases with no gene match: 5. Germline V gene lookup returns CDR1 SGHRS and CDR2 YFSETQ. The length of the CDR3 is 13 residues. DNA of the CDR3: TGCGCCAGCAACCCAGGGGGCAGCTATGGCTACACCTTC. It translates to CASNPGGSYGYTF.